Listed here is a single T cell receptor (beta chain). The sample comes from a study of blood T cell repertoires in COVID-19. Across the study: COVID-19 samples, acute and convalescent, were from the United States, Italy and Spain. T cells, B-cell-depleted T cells, or PBMCs supplied cDNA or gDNA.

How the authors handled the data: Amplification of reference gene primers was used by the study to estimate nucleated cell counts. Method: immunoSEQ multiplex PCR; TCRdb's copy keeps in-frame clones and lacks some. V and J calls and clone size are copied from that table; D and trimming were computed from the DNA. The table records about 210,000 clones, about 80% of them present only once. Germline-derived CDR1 and CDR2 are MNHEY and SVGAGI. V was clipped by 4 bases and J by 1 base, with 14 bases between them. The CDR3 consists of 15 residues. This chain uses TRBV6-5 with TRBJ2-7; maybe TRBD2 (5 bases). The source of this sequence is a woman aged 40 to 50 with active or convalescent COVID-19. Source material: peripheral blood. This CDR3 is CASSLDYGSSYEQYF. In DNA form, the CDR3 reads TGTGCCAGCAGTTTAGACTATGGTTCTTCCTACGAGCAGTACTTC.